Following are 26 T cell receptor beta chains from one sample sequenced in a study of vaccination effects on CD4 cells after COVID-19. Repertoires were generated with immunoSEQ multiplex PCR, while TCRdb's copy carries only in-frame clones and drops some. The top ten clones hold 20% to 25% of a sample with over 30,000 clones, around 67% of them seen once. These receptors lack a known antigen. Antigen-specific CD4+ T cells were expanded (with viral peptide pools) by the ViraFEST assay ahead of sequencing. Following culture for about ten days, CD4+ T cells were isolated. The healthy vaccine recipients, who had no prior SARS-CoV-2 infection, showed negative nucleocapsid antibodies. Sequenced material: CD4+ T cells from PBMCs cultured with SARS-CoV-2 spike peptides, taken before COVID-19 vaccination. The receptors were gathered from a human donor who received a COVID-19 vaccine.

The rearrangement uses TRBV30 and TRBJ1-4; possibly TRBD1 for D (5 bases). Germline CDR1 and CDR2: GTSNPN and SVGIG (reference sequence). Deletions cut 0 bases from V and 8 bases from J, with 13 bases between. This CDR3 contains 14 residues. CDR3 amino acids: CAWSVQTRGEKLFF. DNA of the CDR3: TGTGCCTGGAGTGTACAGACCCGGGGGGAAAAACTGTTTTTT. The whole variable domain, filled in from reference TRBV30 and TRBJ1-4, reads SQTIHQWPATLVQPVGSPLSLECTVEGTSNPNLYWYRQAAGRGLQLLFYSVGIGQISSEVPQNLSASRPQDRQFILSSKKLLLSDSGFYLCAWSVQTRGEKLFFGSGTQLSVL.

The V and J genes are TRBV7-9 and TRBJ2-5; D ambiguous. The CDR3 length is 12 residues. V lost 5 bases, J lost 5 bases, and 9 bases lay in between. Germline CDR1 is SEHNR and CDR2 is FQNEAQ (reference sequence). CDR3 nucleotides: TGTGCCAGCAGCCTCAAAAGCGAGACCCAGTACTTC. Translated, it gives CASSLKSETQYF.

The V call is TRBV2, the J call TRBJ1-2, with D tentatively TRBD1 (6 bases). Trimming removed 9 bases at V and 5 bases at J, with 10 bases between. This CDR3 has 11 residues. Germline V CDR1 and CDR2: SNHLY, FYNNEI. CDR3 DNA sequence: TGTGCCAGAGCTCAGGGGTATGGCTACACCTTC. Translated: CARAQGYGYTF.

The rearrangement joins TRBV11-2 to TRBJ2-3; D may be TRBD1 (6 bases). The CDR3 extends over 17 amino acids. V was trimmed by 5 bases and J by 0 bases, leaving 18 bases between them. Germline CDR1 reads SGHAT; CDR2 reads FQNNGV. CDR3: CASSQLQDRPSTDTQYF. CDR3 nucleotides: TGTGCCAGCAGCCAGTTACAGGACAGACCTAGCACAGATACGCAGTATTTT.

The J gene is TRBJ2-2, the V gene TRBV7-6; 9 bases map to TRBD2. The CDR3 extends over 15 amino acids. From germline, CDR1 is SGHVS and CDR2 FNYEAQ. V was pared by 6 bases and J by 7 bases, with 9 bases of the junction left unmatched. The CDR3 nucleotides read TGTGCCAGCAGTCCAGCGGGGGGCCCGGTCGGGGAGCTGTTTTTT. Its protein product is CASSPAGGPVGELFF. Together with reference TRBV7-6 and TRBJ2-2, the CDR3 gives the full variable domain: GAGVSQSPRYKVTKRGQDVALRCDPISGHVSLYWYRQALGQGPEFLTYFNYEAQQDKSGLPNDRFSAERPEGSISTLTIQRTEQRDSAMYRCASSPAGGPVGELFFGEGSRLTVL.

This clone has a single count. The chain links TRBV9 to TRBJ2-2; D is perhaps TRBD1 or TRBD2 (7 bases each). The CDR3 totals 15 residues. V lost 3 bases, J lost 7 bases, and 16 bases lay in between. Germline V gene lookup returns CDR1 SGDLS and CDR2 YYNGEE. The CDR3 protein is CASSAGGQNFGELFF. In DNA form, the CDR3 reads TGTGCCAGCAGCGCGGGGGGACAGAATTTCGGGGAGCTGTTTTTT.

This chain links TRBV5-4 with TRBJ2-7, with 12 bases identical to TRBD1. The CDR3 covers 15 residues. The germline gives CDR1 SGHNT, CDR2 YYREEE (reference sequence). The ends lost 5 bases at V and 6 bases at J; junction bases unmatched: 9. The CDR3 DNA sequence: TGTGCCAGCAGAATGACGGGACAGGGGGCTGGCGAGCAGTACTTC. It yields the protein CASRMTGQGAGEQYF.

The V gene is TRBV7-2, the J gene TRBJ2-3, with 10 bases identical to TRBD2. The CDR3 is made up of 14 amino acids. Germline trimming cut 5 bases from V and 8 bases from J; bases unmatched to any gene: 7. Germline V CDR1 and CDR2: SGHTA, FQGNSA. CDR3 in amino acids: CASSTVSSGGTQYF. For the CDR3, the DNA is TGTGCCAGCAGCACTGTATCTAGCGGGGGTACGCAGTATTTT.

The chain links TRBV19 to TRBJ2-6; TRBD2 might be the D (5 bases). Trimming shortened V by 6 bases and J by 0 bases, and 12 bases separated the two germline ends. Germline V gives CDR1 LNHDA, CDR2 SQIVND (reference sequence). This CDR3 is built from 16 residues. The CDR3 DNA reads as TGTGCCAGTAGAAGGACTTCCAGCTCTGGGGCCAACGTCCTGACTTTC. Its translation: CASRRTSSSGANVLTF.

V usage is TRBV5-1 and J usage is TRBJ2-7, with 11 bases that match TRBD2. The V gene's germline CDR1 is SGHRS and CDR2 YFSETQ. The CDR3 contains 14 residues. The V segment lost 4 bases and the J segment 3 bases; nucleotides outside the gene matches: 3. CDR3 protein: CASSTGTSGYEQYF. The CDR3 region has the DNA TGCGCCAGCAGCACCGGGACTAGCGGCTACGAGCAGTACTTC.

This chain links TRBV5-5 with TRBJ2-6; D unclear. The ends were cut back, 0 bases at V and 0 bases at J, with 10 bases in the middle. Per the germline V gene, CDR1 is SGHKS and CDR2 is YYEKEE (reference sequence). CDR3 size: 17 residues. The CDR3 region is CASSLALMSSGANVLTF. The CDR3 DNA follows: TGTGCCAGCAGCTTGGCCCTTATGAGCTCTGGGGCCAACGTCCTGACTTTC.

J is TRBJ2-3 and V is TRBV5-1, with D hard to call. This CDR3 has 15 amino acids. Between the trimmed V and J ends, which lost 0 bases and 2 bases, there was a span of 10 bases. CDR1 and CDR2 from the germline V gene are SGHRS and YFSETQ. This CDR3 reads CASSLAGQTTDTQYF. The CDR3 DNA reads TGCGCCAGCAGCTTGGCCGGGCAGACCACAGATACGCAGTATTTT.

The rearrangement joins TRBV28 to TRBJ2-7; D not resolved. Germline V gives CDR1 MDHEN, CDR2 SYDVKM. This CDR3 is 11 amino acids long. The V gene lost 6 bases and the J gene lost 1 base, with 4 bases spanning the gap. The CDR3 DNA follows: TGTGCCAGCAGCCGATCCTACGAGCAGTACTTC. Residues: CASSRSYEQYF.

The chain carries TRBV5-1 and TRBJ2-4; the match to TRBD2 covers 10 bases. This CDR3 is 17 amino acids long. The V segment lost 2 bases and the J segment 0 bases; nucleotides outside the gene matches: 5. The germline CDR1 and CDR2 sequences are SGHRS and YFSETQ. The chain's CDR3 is CASSFGAGGPAKNIQYF. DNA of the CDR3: TGCGCCAGCAGCTTTGGAGCGGGAGGGCCAGCCAAAAACATTCAGTACTTC. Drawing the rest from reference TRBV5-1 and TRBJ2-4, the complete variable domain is KAGVTQTPRYLIKTRGQQVTLSCSPISGHRSVSWYQQTPGQGLQFLFEYFSETQRNKGNFPGRFSGRQFSNSRSEMNVSTLELGDSALYLCASSFGAGGPAKNIQYFGAGTRLSVL.

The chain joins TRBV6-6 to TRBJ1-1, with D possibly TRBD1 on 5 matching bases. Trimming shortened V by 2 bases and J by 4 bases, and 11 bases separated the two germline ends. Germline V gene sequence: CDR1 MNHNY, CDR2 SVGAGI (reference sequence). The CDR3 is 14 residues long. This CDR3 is CASSYRQQSTEAFF. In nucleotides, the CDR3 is TGTGCCAGCAGTTACCGACAGCAATCCACTGAAGCTTTCTTT.

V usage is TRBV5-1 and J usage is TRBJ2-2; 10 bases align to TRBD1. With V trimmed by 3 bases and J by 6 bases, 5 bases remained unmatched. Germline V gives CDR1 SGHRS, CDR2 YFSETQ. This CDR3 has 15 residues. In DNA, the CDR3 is TGCGCCAGCAGCTCCTACGGGACAGGGGCCGGGGAGCTGTTTTTT. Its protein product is CASSSYGTGAGELFF.

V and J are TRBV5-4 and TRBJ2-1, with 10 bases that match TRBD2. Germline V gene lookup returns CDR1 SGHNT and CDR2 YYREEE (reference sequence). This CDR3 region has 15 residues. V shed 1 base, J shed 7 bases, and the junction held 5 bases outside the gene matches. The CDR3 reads CASSLQASGRNEQFF. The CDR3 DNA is TGTGCCAGCAGCTTGCAGGCTAGCGGGAGAAATGAGCAGTTCTTC.

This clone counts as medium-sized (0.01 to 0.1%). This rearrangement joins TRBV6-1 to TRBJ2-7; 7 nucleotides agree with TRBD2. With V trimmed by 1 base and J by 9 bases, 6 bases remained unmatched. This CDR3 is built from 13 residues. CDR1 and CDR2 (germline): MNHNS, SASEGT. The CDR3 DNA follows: TGTGCCAGCAGTGAAGGGGGAGGGTATGGGCAGTACTTC. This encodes CASSEGGGYGQYF.

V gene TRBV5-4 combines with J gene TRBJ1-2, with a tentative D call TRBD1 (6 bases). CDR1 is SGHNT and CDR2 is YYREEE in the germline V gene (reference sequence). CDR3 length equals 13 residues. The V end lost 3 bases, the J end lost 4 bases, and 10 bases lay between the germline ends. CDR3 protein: CASSYQGTYGYTF. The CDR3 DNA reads TGTGCCAGCAGCTATCAGGGGACCTATGGCTACACCTTC.

This chain's CDR3 is CAISENWGRPNTGELFF. DNA of the CDR3: TGTGCCATCAGTGAGAATTGGGGGCGTCCGAACACCGGGGAGCTGTTTTTT. The rearrangement links TRBV10-3 to TRBJ2-2, with a possible D match to TRBD1 (6 bases). Germline CDR1 is ENHRY and CDR2 is SYGVKD. The CDR3 runs 17 residues. V shed 2 bases and J shed 0 bases, with 13 bases lying between them.

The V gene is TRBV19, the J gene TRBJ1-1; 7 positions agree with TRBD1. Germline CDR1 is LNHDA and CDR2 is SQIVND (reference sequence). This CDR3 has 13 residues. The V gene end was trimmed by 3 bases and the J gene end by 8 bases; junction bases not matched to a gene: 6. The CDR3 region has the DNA TGTGCCAGTAGTATGGGCAGGGGGTCGGAAGCTTTCTTT. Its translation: CASSMGRGSEAFF.

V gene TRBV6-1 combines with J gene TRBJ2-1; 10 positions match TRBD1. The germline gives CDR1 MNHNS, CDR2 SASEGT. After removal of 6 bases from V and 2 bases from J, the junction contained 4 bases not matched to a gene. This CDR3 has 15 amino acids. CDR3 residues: CASRKGTGAYNEQFF. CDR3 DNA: TGTGCCAGCAGGAAAGGGACAGGGGCCTACAATGAGCAGTTCTTC.

The chain's CDR3 is CASSLDPYSGRSGELFF. CDR3 nucleotide sequence: TGTGCCAGCAGCTTGGACCCATATAGCGGTCGGTCCGGGGAGCTGTTTTTT. J is TRBJ2-2 and V is TRBV5-4, with a possible D match to TRBD2 (6 bases). V lost 0 bases and J 6 bases, leaving 18 bases between the germline ends. This CDR3 region has 17 residues. Germline CDR1 and CDR2: SGHNT and YYREEE (reference sequence).

The CDR3 region is CASSLAPYRTGDQPQHF. Written as DNA, the CDR3 is TGTGCCAGCAGCTTAGCCCCCTACAGGACCGGGGACCAGCCCCAGCATTTT. The gene calls are TRBV7-9 and TRBJ1-5; D perhaps matches TRBD1 (5 bases). Germline CDR1 and CDR2: SEHNR and FQNEAQ (reference sequence). The CDR3 extends over 17 amino acids. V was pared by 0 bases and J by 7 bases, with 19 bases between.

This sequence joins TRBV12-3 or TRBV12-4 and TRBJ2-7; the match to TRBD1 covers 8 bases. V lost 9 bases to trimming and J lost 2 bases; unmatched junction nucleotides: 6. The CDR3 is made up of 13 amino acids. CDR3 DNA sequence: TGTGCCAGTAGACAGGGGTCGACCTACGAGCAGTACTTC. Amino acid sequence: CASRQGSTYEQYF.

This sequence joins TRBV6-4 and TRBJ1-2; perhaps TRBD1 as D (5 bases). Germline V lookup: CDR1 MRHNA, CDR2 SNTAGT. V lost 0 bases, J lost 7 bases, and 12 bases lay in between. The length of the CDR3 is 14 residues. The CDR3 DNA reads TGTGCCAGCAGTGACTCGTATGGGGGTCGTGGCTACACCTTC. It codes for CASSDSYGGRGYTF.